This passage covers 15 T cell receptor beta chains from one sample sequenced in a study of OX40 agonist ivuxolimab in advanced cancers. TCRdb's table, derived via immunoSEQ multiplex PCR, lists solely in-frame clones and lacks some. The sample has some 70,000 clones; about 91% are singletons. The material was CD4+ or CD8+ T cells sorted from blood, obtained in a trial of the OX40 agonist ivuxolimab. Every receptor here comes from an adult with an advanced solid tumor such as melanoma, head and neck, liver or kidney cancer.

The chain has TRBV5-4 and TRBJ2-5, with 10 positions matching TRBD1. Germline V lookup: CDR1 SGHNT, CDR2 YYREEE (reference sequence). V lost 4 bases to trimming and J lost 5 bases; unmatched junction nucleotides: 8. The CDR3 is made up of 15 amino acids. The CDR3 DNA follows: TGTGCCAGCAGCACCCGGACAGGGGGACGGGAGACCCAGTACTTC. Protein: CASSTRTGGRETQYF.

CDR3 in amino acids: CASSLAPSANTGELFF. The CDR3, as DNA: TGCGCCAGCAGCTTGGCCCCTAGCGCCAACACCGGGGAGCTGTTTTTT. The chain has TRBV5-1 and TRBJ2-2, with D possibly matching TRBD2 (6 bases). Trimming took off 0 bases at V and 2 bases at J, with 11 bases between the two ends. Germline CDR1 SGHRS, CDR2 YFSETQ. This CDR3 comprises 16 residues.

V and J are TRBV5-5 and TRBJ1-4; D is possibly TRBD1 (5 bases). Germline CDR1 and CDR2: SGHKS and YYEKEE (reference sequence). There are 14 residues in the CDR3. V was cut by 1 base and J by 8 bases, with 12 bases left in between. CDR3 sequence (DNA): TGTGCCAGCAGCTTGTACGGGGCTCGAGAAAAACTGTTTTTT. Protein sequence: CASSLYGAREKLFF. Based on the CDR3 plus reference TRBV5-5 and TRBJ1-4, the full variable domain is DAGVTQSPTHLIKTRGQQVTLRCSPISGHKSVSWYQQVLGQGPQFIFQYYEKEERGRGNFPDRFSARQFPNYSSELNVNALLLGDSALYLCASSLYGAREKLFFGSGTQLSVL.

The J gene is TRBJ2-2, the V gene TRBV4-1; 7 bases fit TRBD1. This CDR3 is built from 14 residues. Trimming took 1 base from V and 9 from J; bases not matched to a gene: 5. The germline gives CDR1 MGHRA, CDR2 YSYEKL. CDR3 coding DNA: TGCGCCAGCAGCCAAGGGCAGGGGGACAGGGAGCTGTTTTTT. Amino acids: CASSQGQGDRELFF.

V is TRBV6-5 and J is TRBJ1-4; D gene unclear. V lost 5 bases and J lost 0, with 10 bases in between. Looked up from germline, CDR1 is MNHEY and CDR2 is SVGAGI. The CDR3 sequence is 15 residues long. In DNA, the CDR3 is TGTGCCAGCAGTCGCCAGGTCGCAACTAATGAAAAACTGTTTTTT. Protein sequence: CASSRQVATNEKLFF.

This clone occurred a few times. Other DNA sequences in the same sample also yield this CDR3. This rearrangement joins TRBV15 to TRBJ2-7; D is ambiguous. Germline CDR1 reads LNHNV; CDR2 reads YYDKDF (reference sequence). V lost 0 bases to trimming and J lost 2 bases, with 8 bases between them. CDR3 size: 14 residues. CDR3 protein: CATSRDRGPYEQYF. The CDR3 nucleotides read TGTGCCACCAGCAGAGATAGAGGACCCTACGAGCAGTACTTC. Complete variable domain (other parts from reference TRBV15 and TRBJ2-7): DAMVIQNPRYQVTQFGKPVTLSCSQTLNHNVMYWYQQKSSQAPKLLFHYYDKDFNNEADTPDNFQSRRPNTSFCFLDIRSPGLGDTAMYLCATSRDRGPYEQYFGPGTRLTVT.

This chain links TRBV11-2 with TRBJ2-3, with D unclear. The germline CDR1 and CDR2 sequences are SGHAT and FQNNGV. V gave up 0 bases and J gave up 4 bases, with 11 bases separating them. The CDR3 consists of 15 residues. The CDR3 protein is CASSLDLLGPDTQYF. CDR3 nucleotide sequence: TGTGCCAGCAGCTTAGATCTTTTAGGGCCAGATACGCAGTATTTT.

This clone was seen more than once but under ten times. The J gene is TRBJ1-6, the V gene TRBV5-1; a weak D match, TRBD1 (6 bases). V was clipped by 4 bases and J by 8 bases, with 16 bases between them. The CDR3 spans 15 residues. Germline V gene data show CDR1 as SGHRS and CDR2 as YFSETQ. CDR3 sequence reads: CASSGTGGVDSPLHF. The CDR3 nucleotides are TGCGCCAGCAGCGGGACGGGGGGCGTAGATTCACCCCTCCACTTT.

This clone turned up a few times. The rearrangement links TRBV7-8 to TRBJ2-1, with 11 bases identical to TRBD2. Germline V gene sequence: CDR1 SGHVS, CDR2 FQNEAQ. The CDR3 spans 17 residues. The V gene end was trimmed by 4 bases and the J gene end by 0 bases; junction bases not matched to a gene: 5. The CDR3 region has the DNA TGTGCCAGCAGCTATCCTAGCGGGGGGAGCTCCTACAATGAGCAGTTCTTC. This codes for CASSYPSGGSSYNEQFF.

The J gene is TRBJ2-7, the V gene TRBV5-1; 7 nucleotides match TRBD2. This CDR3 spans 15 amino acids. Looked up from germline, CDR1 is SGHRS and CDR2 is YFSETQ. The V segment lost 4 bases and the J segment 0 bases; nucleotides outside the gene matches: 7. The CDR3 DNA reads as TGCGCCAGCAGCCATGGGACGGGAGGCTCCTACGAGCAGTACTTC. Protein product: CASSHGTGGSYEQYF.

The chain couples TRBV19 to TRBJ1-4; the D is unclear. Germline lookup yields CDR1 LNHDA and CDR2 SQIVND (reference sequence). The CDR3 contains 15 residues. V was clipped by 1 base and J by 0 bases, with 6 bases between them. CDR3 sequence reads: CASSIGGATNEKLFF. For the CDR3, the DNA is TGTGCCAGTAGTATAGGGGGTGCAACTAATGAAAAACTGTTTTTT.

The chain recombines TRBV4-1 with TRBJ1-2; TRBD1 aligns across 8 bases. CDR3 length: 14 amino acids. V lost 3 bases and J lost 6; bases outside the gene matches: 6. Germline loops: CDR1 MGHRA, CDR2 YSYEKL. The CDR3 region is CASSQPTGANGYTF. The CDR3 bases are TGCGCCAGCAGCCAGCCGACAGGGGCCAATGGCTACACCTTC.

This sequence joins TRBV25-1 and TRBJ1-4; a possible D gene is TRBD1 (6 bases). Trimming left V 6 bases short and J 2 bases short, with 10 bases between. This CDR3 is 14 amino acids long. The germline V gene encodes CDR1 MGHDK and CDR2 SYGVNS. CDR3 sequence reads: CASRAGHTNEKLFF. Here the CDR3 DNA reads TGTGCCAGCAGGGCGGGACACACTAATGAAAAACTGTTTTTT. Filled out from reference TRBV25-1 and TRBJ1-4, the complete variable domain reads EADIYQTPRYLVIGTGKKITLECSQTMGHDKMYWYQQDPGMELHLIHYSYGVNSTEKGDLSSESTVSRIRTEHFPLTLESARPSHTSQYLCASRAGHTNEKLFFGSGTQLSVL.

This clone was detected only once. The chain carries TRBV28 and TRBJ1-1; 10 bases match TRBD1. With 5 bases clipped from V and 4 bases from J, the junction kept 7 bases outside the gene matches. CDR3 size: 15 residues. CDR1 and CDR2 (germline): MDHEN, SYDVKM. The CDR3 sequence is CASSTQGQGRTEAFF. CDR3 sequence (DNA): TGTGCCAGCAGTACCCAGGGACAGGGGCGCACTGAAGCTTTCTTT.

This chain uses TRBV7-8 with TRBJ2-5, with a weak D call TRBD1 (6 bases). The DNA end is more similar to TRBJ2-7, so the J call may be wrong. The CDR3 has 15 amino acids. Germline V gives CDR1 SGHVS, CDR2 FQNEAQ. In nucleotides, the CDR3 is TGTGCCAGCAGCCCCCACAGGGTGGGCACCTACGAGCAGTACTTC. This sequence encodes CASSPHRVGTYEQYF.